The 3 T cell receptor beta chains listed next were all sequenced from one sample in a study of blood T cells in healthy people across ages. Then a second PCR, running about 7 to 11 cycles, was carried out with a sample-barcoded 5' primer and a J-beta primer mix. From the 5' RACE reads, TCRdb called clonotypes with MiXCR, one entry per CDR3 protein. This table has fewer than 800,000 distinct CDR3 sequences, around a fifth appearing once. The specimen sequenced was blood. These receptors originate from a man in his 70s in good health.

The sample holds a few counts of this clonotype. This chain joins TRBV5-1 and TRBJ2-3; D tentatively reads TRBD1 or TRBD2 (5 bases each). Germline loops: CDR1 SGHRS, CDR2 YFSETQ. The CDR3 runs 15 residues. Trimming stripped 5 bases from V and 0 bases from J, with 13 bases between. CDR3 residues: CASRPGAYSTDTQYF. The CDR3 region has the DNA TGCGCCAGCAGGCCCGGGGCCTACAGCACAGATACGCAGTATTTT.

This clonotype was found a few times. The chain recombines TRBV20-1 with TRBJ2-1; 13 nucleotides line up with TRBD2. The CDR3 consists of 15 residues. The V gene end was trimmed by 4 bases and the J gene end by 8 bases; junction bases not matched to a gene: 8. From germline, CDR1 is DFQATT and CDR2 SNEGSKA (reference sequence). DNA of the CDR3: TGCAGTGCTACAGGACTAGCGGGAGATCAGGATGAGCAGTTCTTC. It codes for CSATGLAGDQDEQFF.

This clonotype was observed a few times. The chain recombines TRBV28 with TRBJ1-1; no clear D gene. Between the trimmed V and J ends, which lost 7 bases and 4 bases, there was a span of 10 bases. The CDR3 sequence is 12 residues long. The germline V gene encodes CDR1 MDHEN and CDR2 SYDVKM. DNA for the CDR3: TGTGCCAGCACCCCGGGGAGCACTGAAGCTTTCTTT. The encoded protein is CASTPGSTEAFF.